The 23 T cell receptor beta chains in this list originate from one sample, sequenced in a study of cytomegalovirus exposure and HLA in healthy donors. Data came from immunoSEQ multiplex PCR; TCRdb stores just in-frame clones and leaves some out. The sample has around 300,000 clones, 86% seen once; the top ten hold approximately 1%. The source material was PBMCs. These receptors all come from a woman under 30 in good health and CMV-seronegative.

This clone appeared a single time. The V and J genes are TRBV15 and TRBJ2-7; 7 positions agree with TRBD1. The V gene's germline CDR1 is LNHNV and CDR2 YYDKDF (reference sequence). Trimming at V came to 0 bases and at J to 4 bases, leaving 3 bases not matched to a gene. The CDR3 has 14 amino acids. The CDR3 protein is CATSRDKGAYEQYF. The DNA of the CDR3 is TGTGCCACCAGCAGAGATAAGGGGGCGTACGAGCAGTACTTC.

The chain joins TRBV2 to TRBJ1-6; no firm D call. V lost 3 bases, J lost 3 bases, and 9 bases lay in between. The CDR3 totals 15 residues. CDR1 SNHLY and CDR2 FYNNEI come from the germline V gene. CDR3 sequence reads: CASSDRRGYNSPLHF. The CDR3 DNA is TGTGCCAGCAGTGATAGGCGGGGCTATAATTCACCCCTCCACTTT.

This rearrangement joins TRBV6-5 to TRBJ1-6, with 9 bases identical to TRBD1. Germline values: CDR1 MNHEY, CDR2 SVGAGI. This CDR3 spans 15 amino acids. The ends lost 2 bases at V and 5 bases at J; junction bases unmatched: 1. CDR3 bases: TGTGCCAGCAGTTACGGGACAGGGAATAATTCACCCCTCCACTTT. It translates to CASSYGTGNNSPLHF.

J is TRBJ2-7 and V is TRBV11-3; possibly TRBD2 for D (5 bases). Between the trimmed V and J ends, which lost 7 bases and 13 bases, there was a span of 26 bases. The CDR3 has 14 residues. Germline CDR1 SGHNT, CDR2 YENEEA. CDR3 coding DNA: TGTGCCAGCAACCCGTCGACGATCCTACCGGACTTATACTTC. This encodes CASNPSTILPDLYF.

V gene TRBV11-3 combines with J gene TRBJ1-3; D is unclear. CDR1 is SGHNT, CDR2 YENEEA, per germline. V was shortened by 2 bases and J by 0 bases, with 5 bases between the two germline ends. CDR3 size: 14 residues. This CDR3 reads CASSLHFSGNTIYF. Written as DNA, the CDR3 is TGTGCCAGCAGCTTACACTTCTCTGGAAACACCATATATTTT.

The chain employs TRBV5-4 and TRBJ2-2, with 8 bases matching TRBD1. V lost 4 bases and J lost 7; bases outside the gene matches: 12. CDR1 is SGHNT, CDR2 YYREEE, per germline (reference sequence). This CDR3 contains 16 residues. The CDR3 is CASSRDAGGVGGELFF. The CDR3 DNA reads TGTGCCAGCAGCCGGGACGCAGGGGGCGTTGGCGGGGAGCTGTTTTTT.

The chain couples TRBV5-6 to TRBJ2-1; 8 bases align to TRBD2. CDR3 length equals 15 residues. CDR1 is SGHDT and CDR2 is YYEEEE in the germline V gene. Trimming removed 7 bases from V and 0 bases from J; junction bases left unmatched: 6. CDR3 DNA: TGTGCCAGCGGGATAGCGGGGAGCTCCTACAATGAGCAGTTCTTC. It translates to CASGIAGSSYNEQFF.

This clone has more than one count but fewer than ten. J is TRBJ2-5 and V is TRBV7-9; 7 positions match TRBD1. V lost 8 bases to trimming and J lost 2 bases; unmatched junction nucleotides: 8. CDR1 is SEHNR, CDR2 FQNEAQ, per germline (reference sequence). The CDR3 spans 14 residues. CDR3 sequence reads: CASGTTQGQETQYF. For the CDR3, the DNA is TGTGCCAGCGGAACTACACAGGGGCAAGAGACCCAGTACTTC.

The chain carries TRBV28 and TRBJ2-7; 7 bases fit TRBD2. Germline V gene lookup returns CDR1 MDHEN and CDR2 SYDVKM. The CDR3 totals 16 residues. V trimming: 6 bases; J trimming: 2 bases; junction bases outside the gene matches: 13. The CDR3 DNA sequence: TGTGCCAGCAGCACCCCTCACCAGGGAGGGGCCTACGAGCAGTACTTC. Translated: CASSTPHQGGAYEQYF.

The genes are TRBV13 and TRBJ2-7, with D tentatively TRBD1 (6 bases). In germline, CDR1 is PRHDT, CDR2 FYEKMQ (reference sequence). CDR3 size: 13 residues. V was cut by 4 bases and J by 1 base, with 8 bases left in between. The CDR3 loop reads CASSYRVSYEQYF. Written as DNA, the CDR3 is TGTGCCAGCAGCTACAGGGTATCCTACGAGCAGTACTTC. Drawing the rest from reference TRBV13 and TRBJ2-7, the complete variable domain is AAGVIQSPRHLIKEKRETATLKCYPIPRHDTVYWYQQGPGQDPQFLISFYEKMQSDKGSIPDRFSAQQFSDYHSELNMSSLELGDSALYFCASSYRVSYEQYFGPGTRLTVT.

V and J are TRBV5-1 and TRBJ2-2; D is undetermined. V shed 1 base and J shed 2 bases, with 9 bases lying between them. Germline V gene sequence: CDR1 SGHRS, CDR2 YFSETQ. The CDR3 is made up of 15 amino acids. CDR3 nucleotide sequence: TGCGCCAGCAGCTTGTTGACAAGCAACACCGGGGAGCTGTTTTTT. Its translation is CASSLLTSNTGELFF.

The rearrangement links TRBV2 to TRBJ1-1; D is unclear. The CDR3 contains 15 residues. In germline, CDR1 is SNHLY, CDR2 FYNNEI. Trimming cost V 0 bases and J 6 bases, with 14 bases left between them. The CDR3 protein is CASSEALGPGSEAFF. DNA of the CDR3: TGTGCCAGCAGTGAAGCGCTTGGCCCAGGTTCTGAAGCTTTCTTT.

This chain links TRBV27 with TRBJ1-1; tentatively, D is TRBD1 (6 bases). The CDR3 has 14 residues. V was pared by 5 bases and J by 5 bases, with 15 bases between. Germline CDR1 reads MNHEY; CDR2 reads SMNVEV (reference sequence). The CDR3 nucleotides are TGTGCCAGCAGTATAAACAGGGTCGGTACTGAAGCTTTCTTT. Encoded protein: CASSINRVGTEAFF.

The chain couples TRBV9 to TRBJ2-3; 11 bases agree with TRBD1. Germline V CDR1 and CDR2: SGDLS, YYNGEE. This CDR3 is 17 amino acids long. Unmatched junction bases numbered 8, after V lost 0 bases and J lost 5 bases. CDR3 DNA sequence: TGTGCCAGCAGCGTAGCCACTTGGGGGACAGGGGGAGATACGCAGTATTTT. Protein product: CASSVATWGTGGDTQYF.

The V gene is TRBV4-1, the J gene TRBJ1-4; D gene uncertain. This CDR3 is built from 13 residues. Germline V gives CDR1 MGHRA, CDR2 YSYEKL. V was pared by 4 bases and J by 8 bases, with 11 bases between. The CDR3 reads CASSLLSREKLFF. CDR3 sequence (DNA): TGCGCCAGCAGCCTACTATCCCGGGAAAAACTGTTTTTT.

V gene TRBV4-3 combines with J gene TRBJ2-2; TRBD1 agrees at 8 bases. CDR1 is LGHNA, CDR2 YSLEER, per germline. Germline trimming cut 1 base from V and 3 bases from J; bases unmatched to any gene: 4. The CDR3 spans 16 residues. CDR3 loop: CASSQGRTGYTGELFF. Here the CDR3 DNA reads TGCGCCAGCAGCCAAGGACGGACAGGGTACACCGGGGAGCTGTTTTTT.

The J gene is TRBJ2-1, the V gene TRBV29-1; D is undetermined. CDR1 and CDR2 from the germline V gene are SQVTM and ANQGSEA. The CDR3 covers 12 residues. The germline V and J ends were trimmed by 4 bases and 10 bases, with 14 bases remaining between them. The CDR3 reads CSVARGGLEQFF. In nucleotides, the CDR3 is TGCAGCGTTGCCCGCGGTGGCCTAGAGCAGTTCTTC.

About this clone itself: The sample holds other DNA sequences that translate to the same CDR3. This chain uses TRBV18 with TRBJ2-7, with 12 bases lining up with TRBD1. Trimming at V came to 3 bases and at J to 5 bases, leaving 2 bases not matched to a gene. The germline V gene encodes CDR1 KGHSH and CDR2 LQKENI. The CDR3 has 14 residues. In DNA, the CDR3 is TGTGCCAGCTCACCTGGGACAGGGGGCGACGAGCAGTACTTC. It codes for CASSPGTGGDEQYF. The whole variable domain, remainder taken from reference TRBV18 and TRBJ2-7, is NAGVMQNPRHLVRRRGQEARLRCSPMKGHSHVYWYRQLPEEGLKFMVYLQKENIIDESGMPKERFSAEFPKEGPSILRIQQVVRGDSAAYFCASSPGTGGDEQYFGPGTRLTVT.

V gene TRBV5-6 combines with J gene TRBJ1-5; 8 positions agree with TRBD1. The CDR3 is 15 residues long. Germline assignment: CDR1 SGHDT and CDR2 YYEEEE. Trimming took 2 bases from V and 8 from J; bases not matched to a gene: 9. The CDR3 loop is CASSFGRGLLEPQHF. The CDR3 region has the DNA TGTGCCAGCAGCTTTGGCAGGGGGCTGTTGGAGCCCCAGCATTTT.

The rearrangement uses TRBV6-1 and TRBJ1-2; D perhaps matches TRBD1 (5 bases). Germline V lookup: CDR1 MNHNS, CDR2 SASEGT. The germline V and J ends were trimmed by 5 bases and 8 bases, with 12 bases remaining between them. The CDR3 sequence is 12 residues long. The CDR3 region is CASSRDYFGYTF. The CDR3 bases are TGTGCCAGCAGTAGGGACTACTTCGGCTACACCTTC.

The V gene is TRBV5-6, the J gene TRBJ2-3, with 8 bases lining up with TRBD2. Trimming at V came to 5 bases and at J to 0 bases, leaving 8 bases not matched to a gene. From germline, CDR1 is SGHDT and CDR2 YYEEEE. This CDR3 is 16 amino acids long. For the CDR3, the DNA is TGTGCCAGCAGTACGGGACTAGGAATTAGCACAGATACGCAGTATTTT. Its translation: CASSTGLGISTDTQYF.

V and J are TRBV5-1 and TRBJ1-1; D uncertain. CDR1 is SGHRS, CDR2 YFSETQ, per germline. CDR3 size: 13 residues. V shed 4 bases and J shed 1 base, with 8 bases lying between them. The CDR3 nucleotides read TGCGCCAGCAGCGCGCTAGAGAACACTGAAGCTTTCTTT. Translating gives CASSALENTEAFF.

The chain couples TRBV6-5 to TRBJ1-2, with TRBD1 matching over 10 bases. The junction had 6 bases not matched to a gene; V was cut back by 6 bases and J by 5 bases. The CDR3 is made up of 14 amino acids. In germline, CDR1 is MNHEY, CDR2 SVGAGI. CDR3 in DNA: TGTGCCAGCAGGGTGGGACAGGGGATTTATGGCTACACCTTC. Its translation: CASRVGQGIYGYTF.